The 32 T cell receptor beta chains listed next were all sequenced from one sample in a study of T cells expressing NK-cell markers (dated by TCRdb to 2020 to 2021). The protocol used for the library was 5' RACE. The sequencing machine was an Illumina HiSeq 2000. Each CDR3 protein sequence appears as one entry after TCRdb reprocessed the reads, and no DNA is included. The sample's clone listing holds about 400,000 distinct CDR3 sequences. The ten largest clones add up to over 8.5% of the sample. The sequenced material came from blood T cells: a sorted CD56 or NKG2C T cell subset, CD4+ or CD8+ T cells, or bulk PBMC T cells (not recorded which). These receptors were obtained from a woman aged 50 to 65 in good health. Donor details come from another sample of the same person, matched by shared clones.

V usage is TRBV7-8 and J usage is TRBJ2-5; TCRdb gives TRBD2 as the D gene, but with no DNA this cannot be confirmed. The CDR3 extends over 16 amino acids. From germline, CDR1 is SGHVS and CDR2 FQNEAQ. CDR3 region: CASSLGSGRNQETQYF.

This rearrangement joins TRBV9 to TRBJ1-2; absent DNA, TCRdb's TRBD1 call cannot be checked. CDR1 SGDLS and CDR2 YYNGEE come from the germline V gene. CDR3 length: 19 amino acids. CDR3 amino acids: CASSVVPQRGQGPNYGYTF.

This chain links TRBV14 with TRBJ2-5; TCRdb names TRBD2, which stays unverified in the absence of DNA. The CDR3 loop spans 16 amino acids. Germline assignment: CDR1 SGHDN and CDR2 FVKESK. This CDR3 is CASSQVGLAPGGTQYF.

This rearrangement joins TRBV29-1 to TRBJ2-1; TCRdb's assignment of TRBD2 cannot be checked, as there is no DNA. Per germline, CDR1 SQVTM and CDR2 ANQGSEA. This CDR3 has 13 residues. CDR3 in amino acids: CSVPEVAYNEQFF.

The CDR3 here is CASSQPGRHNEQFF. V is TRBV14 and J is TRBJ2-1; checking the TCRdb D call of TRBD1 is not possible without DNA. The CDR3 extends over 14 amino acids. Germline-derived CDR1 and CDR2 are SGHDN and FVKESK.

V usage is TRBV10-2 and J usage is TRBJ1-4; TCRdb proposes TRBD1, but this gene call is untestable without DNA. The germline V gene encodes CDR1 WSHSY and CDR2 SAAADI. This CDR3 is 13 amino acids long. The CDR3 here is CASNPTGNEKLFF.

The CDR3 protein is CASRSRTSGGETQYF. The chain links TRBV5-1 to TRBJ2-5; TCRdb names TRBD2, which stays unverified in the absence of DNA. Germline V gene sequence: CDR1 SGHRS, CDR2 YFSETQ. The CDR3 spans 15 residues.

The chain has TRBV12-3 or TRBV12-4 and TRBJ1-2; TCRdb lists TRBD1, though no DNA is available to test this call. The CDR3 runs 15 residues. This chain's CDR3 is CASREANRGRDGYTF.

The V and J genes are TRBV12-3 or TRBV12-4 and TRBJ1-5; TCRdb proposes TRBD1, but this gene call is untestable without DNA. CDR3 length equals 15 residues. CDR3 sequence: CASSLARGRDQPQHF.

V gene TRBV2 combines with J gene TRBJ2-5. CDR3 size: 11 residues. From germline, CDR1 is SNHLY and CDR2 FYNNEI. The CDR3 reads CASSKMETQYF. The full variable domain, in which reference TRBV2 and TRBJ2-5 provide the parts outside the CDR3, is EPEVTQTPSHQVTQMGQEVILRCVPISNHLYFYWYRQILGQKVEFLVSFYNNEISEKSEIFDDQFSVERPDGSNFTLKIRSTKLEDSAMYFCASSKMETQYFGPGTRLLVL.

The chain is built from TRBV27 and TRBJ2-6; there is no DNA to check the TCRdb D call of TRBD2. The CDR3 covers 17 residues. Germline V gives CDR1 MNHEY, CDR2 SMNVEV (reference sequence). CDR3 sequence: CATTSVGDSSGANVLTF.

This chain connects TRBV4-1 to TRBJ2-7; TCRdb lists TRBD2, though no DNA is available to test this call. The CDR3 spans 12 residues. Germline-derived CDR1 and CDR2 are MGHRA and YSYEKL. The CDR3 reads CASSPKGGEQYF.

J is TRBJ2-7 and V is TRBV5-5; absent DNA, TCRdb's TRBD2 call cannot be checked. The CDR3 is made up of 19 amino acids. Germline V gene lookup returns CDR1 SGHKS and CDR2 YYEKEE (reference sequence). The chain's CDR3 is CASSFKDRLTSGGAYEQYF.

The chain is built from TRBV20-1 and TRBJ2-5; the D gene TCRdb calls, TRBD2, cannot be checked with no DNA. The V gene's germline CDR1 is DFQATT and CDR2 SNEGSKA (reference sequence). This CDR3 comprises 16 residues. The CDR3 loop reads CSAQFTRGWSGETQYF.

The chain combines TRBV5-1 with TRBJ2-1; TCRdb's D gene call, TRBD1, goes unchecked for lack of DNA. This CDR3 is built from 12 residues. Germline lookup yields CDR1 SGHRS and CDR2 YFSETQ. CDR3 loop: CAPRVPPWEQFF.

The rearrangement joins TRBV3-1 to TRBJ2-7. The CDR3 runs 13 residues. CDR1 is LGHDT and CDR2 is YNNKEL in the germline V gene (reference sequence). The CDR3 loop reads CASSQTIPYEQYF.

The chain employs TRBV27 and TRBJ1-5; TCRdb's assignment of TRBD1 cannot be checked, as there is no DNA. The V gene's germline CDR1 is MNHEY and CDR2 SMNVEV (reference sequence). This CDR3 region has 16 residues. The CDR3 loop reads CASSLFGQISNQPQHF.

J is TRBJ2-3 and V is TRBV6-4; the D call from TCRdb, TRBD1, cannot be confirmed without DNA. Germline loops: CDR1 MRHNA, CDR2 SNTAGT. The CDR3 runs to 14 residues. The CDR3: CASSRDTESDTQYF.

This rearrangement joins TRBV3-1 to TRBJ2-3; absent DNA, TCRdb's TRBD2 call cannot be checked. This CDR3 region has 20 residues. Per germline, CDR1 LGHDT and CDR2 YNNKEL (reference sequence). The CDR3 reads CASSQDNGILSGDSTDTQYF.

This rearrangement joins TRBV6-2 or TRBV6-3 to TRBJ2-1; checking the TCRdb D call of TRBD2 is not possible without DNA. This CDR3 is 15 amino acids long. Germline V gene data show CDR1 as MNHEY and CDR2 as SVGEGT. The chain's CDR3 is CASSPQTSGDNEQFF.

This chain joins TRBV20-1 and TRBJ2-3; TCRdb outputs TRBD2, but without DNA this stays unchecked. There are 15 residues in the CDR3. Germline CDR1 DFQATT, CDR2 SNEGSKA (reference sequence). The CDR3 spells CSARVEGLGTDTQYF.

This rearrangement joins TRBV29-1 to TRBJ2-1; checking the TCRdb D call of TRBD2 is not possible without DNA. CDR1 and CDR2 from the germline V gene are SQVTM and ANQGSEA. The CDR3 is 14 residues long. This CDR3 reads CSVEVVGGLRVQFF.

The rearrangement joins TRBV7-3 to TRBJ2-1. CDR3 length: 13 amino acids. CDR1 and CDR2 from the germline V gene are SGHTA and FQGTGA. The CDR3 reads CASSLKASNEQFF. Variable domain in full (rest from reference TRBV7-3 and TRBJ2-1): GAGVSQTPSNKVTEKGKYVELRCDPISGHTALYWYRQSLGQGPEFLIYFQGTGAADDSGLPNDRFFAVRPEGSVSTLKIQRTERGDSAVYLCASSLKASNEQFFGPGTRLTVL.

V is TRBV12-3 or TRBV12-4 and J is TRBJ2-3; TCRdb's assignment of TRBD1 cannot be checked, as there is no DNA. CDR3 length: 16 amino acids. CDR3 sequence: CASSHLKTGAADTQYF.

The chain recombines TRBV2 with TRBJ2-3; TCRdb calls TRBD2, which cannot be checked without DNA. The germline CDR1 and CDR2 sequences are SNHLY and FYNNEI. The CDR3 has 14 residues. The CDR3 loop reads CASSVSGGTDTQYF.

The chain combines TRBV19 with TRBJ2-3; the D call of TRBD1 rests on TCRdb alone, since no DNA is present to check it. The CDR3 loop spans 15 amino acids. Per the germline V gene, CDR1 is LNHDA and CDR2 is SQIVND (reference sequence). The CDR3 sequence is CASSTDRVDTDTQYF.

The CDR3 loop reads CASSLSGQGIQPQHF. The chain carries TRBV7-9 and TRBJ1-5; checking the TCRdb D call of TRBD1 is not possible without DNA. CDR1 and CDR2 from the germline V gene are SEHNR and FQNEAQ (reference sequence). This CDR3 contains 15 residues.

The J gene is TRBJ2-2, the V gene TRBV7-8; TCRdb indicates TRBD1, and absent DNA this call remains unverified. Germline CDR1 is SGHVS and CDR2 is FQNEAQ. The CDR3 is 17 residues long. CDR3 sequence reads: CASSTDRVLAQGGELFF.

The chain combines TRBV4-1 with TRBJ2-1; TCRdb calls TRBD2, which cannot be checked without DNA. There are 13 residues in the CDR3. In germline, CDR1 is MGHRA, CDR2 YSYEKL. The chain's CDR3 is CASSQVEAGDLFF.

Here the CDR3 reads CASSLGRDRSPLHF. The chain joins TRBV3-1 to TRBJ1-6; TCRdb indicates TRBD1, and absent DNA this call remains unverified. There are 14 residues in the CDR3. Germline CDR1 reads LGHDT; CDR2 reads YNNKEL (reference sequence).

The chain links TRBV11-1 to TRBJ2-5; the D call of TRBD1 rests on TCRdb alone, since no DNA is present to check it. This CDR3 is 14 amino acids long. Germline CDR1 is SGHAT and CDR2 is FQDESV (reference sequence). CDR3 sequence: CASSPDRASETQYF.

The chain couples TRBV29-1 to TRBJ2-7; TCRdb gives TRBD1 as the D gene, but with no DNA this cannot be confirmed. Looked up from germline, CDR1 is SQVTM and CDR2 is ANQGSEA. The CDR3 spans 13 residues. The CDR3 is CSALGGLTYEQYF.